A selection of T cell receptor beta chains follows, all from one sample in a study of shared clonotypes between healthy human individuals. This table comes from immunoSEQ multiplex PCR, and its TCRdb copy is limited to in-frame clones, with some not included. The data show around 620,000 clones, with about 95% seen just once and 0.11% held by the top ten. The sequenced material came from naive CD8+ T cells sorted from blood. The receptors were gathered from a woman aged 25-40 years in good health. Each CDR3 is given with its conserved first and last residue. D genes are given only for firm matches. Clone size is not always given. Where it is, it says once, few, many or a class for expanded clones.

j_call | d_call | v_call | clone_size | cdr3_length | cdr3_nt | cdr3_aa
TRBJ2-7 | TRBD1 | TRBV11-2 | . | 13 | TGTGCCAGCAGCCCCGACAGGGGTTACGAGCAGTACTTC | CASSPDRGYEQYF
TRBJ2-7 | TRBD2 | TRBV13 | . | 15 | TGTGCCAGCAGCCAGAGGGATAGCGGGATGTACGAGCAGTACTTC | CASSQRDSGMYEQYF
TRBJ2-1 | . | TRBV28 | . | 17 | TGTGCCAGCAGTTTGGTCCGGACAAACCGGCCCAACAATGAGCAGTTCTTC | CASSLVRTNRPNNEQFF
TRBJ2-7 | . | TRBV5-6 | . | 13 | TGTGCCAGCAGCTACGGTCCGGCCTACGAGCAGTACTTC | CASSYGPAYEQYF
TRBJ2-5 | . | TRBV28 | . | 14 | TGTGCCAGCAGTATAAAGAGCGGGTCAGAGACCCAGTACTTC | CASSIKSGSETQYF
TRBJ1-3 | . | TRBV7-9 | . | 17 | TGTGCCAGCAGCTTACTCAGTGGGGGCTACTCTGGAAACACCATATATTTT | CASSLLSGGYSGNTIYF
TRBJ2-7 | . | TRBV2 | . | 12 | TGTGCCAGCAGAGTAGCCGGGTACGAGCAGTACTTC | CASRVAGYEQYF
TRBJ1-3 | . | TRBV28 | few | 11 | TGTGCCAGCAGTCTTTTAAACACCATATATTTT | CASSLLNTIYF
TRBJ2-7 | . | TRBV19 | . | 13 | TGTGCCAGTAGTGCCCAAACAGACTACGAGCAGTACTTC | CASSAQTDYEQYF
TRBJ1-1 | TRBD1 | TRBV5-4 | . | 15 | TGTGCCAGCAACCTCGGGGGCAGGGGGGCCGGAGAAGCTTTCTTT | CASNLGGRGAGEAFF
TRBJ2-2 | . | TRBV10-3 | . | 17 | TGTGCCATCAGCGCGGTGGAAGTGTTCGGCGTCACCGGGGAGCTGTTTTTT | CAISAVEVFGVTGELFF
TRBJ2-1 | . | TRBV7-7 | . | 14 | TGTGCCAGCAGTAATTACGTATCAGCCGATGAGCAGTTCTTC | CASSNYVSADEQFF
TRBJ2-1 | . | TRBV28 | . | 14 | TGTGCCAGTTCTATCGGGACGGATTACAATGAGCAGTTCTTC | CASSIGTDYNEQFF
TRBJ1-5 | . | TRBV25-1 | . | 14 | TGTGCCAGCAGTGGGCAGGGTCTCAATCAGCCCCAGCATTTT | CASSGQGLNQPQHF
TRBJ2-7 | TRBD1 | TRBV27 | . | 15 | TGTGCCAGCAGTTTAACCACAGGGGCAGCCTACGAGCAGTACTTC | CASSLTTGAAYEQYF
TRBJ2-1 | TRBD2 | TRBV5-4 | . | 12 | TGTGCCAGCAGCTTGACTAGCGGGGACCAGTTCTTC | CASSLTSGDQFF
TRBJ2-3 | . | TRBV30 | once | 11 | TGTGCCTTCGACTACCTAGATACGCAGTATTTT | CAFDYLDTQYF
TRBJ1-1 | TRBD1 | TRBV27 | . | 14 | TGTGCCAGCAGTTCCCGACAGGGGAACACTGAAGCTTTCTTT | CASSSRQGNTEAFF
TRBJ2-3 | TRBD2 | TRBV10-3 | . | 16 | TGTGCCATCAGTGAGGCCCCCGTGGGACTATCACTGGGGGAGTATTTT | CAISEAPVGLSLGEYF
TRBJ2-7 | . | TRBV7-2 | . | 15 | TGTGCCAGCAGCCCTCATGGGACGGTCGACGGCGAGCAGTACTTC | CASSPHGTVDGEQYF
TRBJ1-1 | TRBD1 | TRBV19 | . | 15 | TGTGCCAGTAGTACCCGGGACAGGGGAGGAACTGAAGCTTTCTTT | CASSTRDRGGTEAFF
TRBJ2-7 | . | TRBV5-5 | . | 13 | TGTGCCAGCAGCTTAACAAGCTCCTACGAGCAGTACTTC | CASSLTSSYEQYF
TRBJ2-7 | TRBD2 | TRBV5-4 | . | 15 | TGTGCCAGCAGCCGAGGGCTAGCGGGAACCTACGAGCAGTACTTC | CASSRGLAGTYEQYF
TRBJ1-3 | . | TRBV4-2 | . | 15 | TGTGCCAGCAGCCAAGAGGACACCTCTGGAAACACCATATATTTT | CASSQEDTSGNTIYF
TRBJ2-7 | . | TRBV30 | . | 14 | TGTGCCTGGAGTCAAGACATAATGGTCCACGAGCAGTACTTC | CAWSQDIMVHEQYF
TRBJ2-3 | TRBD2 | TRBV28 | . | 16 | TGTGCCAGCAGTTCGACTAGCTCCGTGAGCACAGATACGCAGTATTTT | CASSSTSSVSTDTQYF
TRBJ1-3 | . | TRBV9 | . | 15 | TGTGCCAGCAGCCCCGGGACGAGCTCTGGAAACACCATATATTTT | CASSPGTSSGNTIYF
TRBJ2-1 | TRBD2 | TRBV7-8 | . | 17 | TGTGCCAGCAGCTCGGGACTAGCGGGAGGGTTCTACAATGAGCAGTTCTTC | CASSSGLAGGFYNEQFF
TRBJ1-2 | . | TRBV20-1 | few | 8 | TGCAGCGCCCAGGGCTACACCTTC | CSAQGYTF
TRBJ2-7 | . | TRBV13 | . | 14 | TGTGCCAGCAGCGCTGACAGCCAGTCCTACGAGCAGTACTTC | CASSADSQSYEQYF
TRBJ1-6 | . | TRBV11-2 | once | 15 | TGTGCCAGCAGCTTGGAGGGCGGCTATAATTCACCCCTCCACTTT | CASSLEGGYNSPLHF
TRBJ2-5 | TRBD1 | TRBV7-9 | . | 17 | TGTGCCAGCACCCCATCGTTAAGACAGGGGTCAGGAGAGACCCAGTACTTC | CASTPSLRQGSGETQYF
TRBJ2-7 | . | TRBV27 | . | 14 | TGTGCCAGCAGTCCTAGAGCACCTTCCTACGAGCAGTACTTC | CASSPRAPSYEQYF
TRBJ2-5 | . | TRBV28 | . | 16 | TGTGCCAGCAGTTTCCAGAACAGGGTGTACCAAGAGACCCAGTACTTC | CASSFQNRVYQETQYF
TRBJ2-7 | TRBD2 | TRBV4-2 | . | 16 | TGTGCCAGCAGCCAAGGAGGGACTAGTTATTACTACGAGCAGTACTTC | CASSQGGTSYYYEQYF
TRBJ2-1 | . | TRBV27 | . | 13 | TGTGCCAGCAGTTTAGACCAGAACAATGAGCAGTTCTTC | CASSLDQNNEQFF
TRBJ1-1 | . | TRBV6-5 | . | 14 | TGTGCCAGCAGTTACTCGAAAAGAAACACTGAAGCTTTCTTT | CASSYSKRNTEAFF
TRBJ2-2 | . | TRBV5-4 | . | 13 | TGTGCCAGCAGCTTCGGGGGGCCCGGGGAGCTGTTTTTT | CASSFGGPGELFF
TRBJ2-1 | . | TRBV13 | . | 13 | TGTGCCAGCAGCTCGGGACCGACCAATGAGCAGTTCTTC | CASSSGPTNEQFF
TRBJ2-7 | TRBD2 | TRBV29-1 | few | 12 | TGCAGCGGGGCTCTAGCGGGAGACGAGCAGTACTTC | CSGALAGDEQYF
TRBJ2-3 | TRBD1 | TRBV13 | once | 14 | TGTGCCAGCAGCGACAACAGGGGGCGCGATACGCAGTATTTT | CASSDNRGRDTQYF
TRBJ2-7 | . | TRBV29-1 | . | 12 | TGCAGCGTTGAAGCGGGATCCTACGAGCAGTACTTC | CSVEAGSYEQYF
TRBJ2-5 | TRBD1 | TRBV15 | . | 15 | TGTGCCACCAGCCGCCGGACAGGGGTCCTGGAGACCCAGTACTTC | CATSRRTGVLETQYF
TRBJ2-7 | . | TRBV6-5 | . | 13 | TGTGCCAGCAGTTACGAGGGTAGCTACGAGCAGTACTTC | CASSYEGSYEQYF
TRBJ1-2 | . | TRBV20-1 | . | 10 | TGCAGTGCTAAAGACAACTTCCACACCTTC | CSAKDNFHTF
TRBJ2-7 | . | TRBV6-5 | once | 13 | TGTGCCAGCACCATCTCTCGGGGCTACGAGCAGTACTTC | CASTISRGYEQYF
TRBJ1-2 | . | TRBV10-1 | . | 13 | TGCGCCAGCACACCAGGGCCTAACTATGGCTACACCTTC | CASTPGPNYGYTF
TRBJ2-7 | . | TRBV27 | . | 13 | TGTGCCAGCGGCCGGGGAGTAGGCTACGAGCAGTACTTC | CASGRGVGYEQYF